Shown below are 17 T cell receptor beta chains from a single sample sequenced in a study of blood T cell repertoires in COVID-19. Method: immunoSEQ multiplex PCR; TCRdb's copy keeps in-frame clones and lacks some. The table records approximately 500,000 clones, around 85% of them present only once. Specimen: peripheral blood. The receptor set was obtained from a human donor in a cohort sampled during active COVID-19.

This chain links TRBV4-3 with TRBJ1-3; no clear D. This CDR3 comprises 15 residues. Germline assignment: CDR1 LGHNA and CDR2 YSLEER. V was pared by 4 bases and J by 5 bases, with 15 bases between. This chain's CDR3 is CASSPLGSSRNTIYF. As DNA, the CDR3 is TGCGCCAGCAGCCCCCTGGGCTCATCGAGAAACACCATATATTTT.

J is TRBJ2-1 and V is TRBV5-4, with TRBD2 matching over 11 bases. Germline V gene sequence: CDR1 SGHNT, CDR2 YYREEE (reference sequence). The ends lost 4 bases at V and 7 bases at J; junction bases unmatched: 10. This CDR3 is built from 16 residues. The CDR3 here is CASSPGLAGGENEQFF. DNA of the CDR3: TGTGCCAGCAGCCCGGGGCTAGCGGGAGGAGAGAATGAGCAGTTCTTC. Full variable domain (missing parts from reference TRBV5-4 and TRBJ2-1): ETGVTQSPTHLIKTRGQQVTLRCSSQSGHNTVSWYQQALGQGPQFIFQYYREEENGRGNFPPRFSGLQFPNYSSELNVNALELDDSALYLCASSPGLAGGENEQFFGPGTRLTVL.

The chain recombines TRBV5-6 with TRBJ2-1; 14 bases fit TRBD2. With V trimmed by 5 bases and J by 9 bases, 10 bases remained unmatched. The CDR3 is 16 amino acids. Germline-derived CDR1 and CDR2 are SGHDT and YYEEEE. CDR3 in amino acids: CASREGLAGDRGEQFF. The CDR3 nucleotides are TGTGCCAGCAGGGAGGGACTAGCGGGAGATAGAGGTGAGCAGTTCTTC.

In its sample, this clone was seen once. The rearrangement joins TRBV11-2 to TRBJ2-1; TRBD2 agrees at 11 bases. In germline, CDR1 is SGHAT, CDR2 FQNNGV. The CDR3 loop spans 15 amino acids. After removal of 3 bases from V and 6 bases from J, the junction contained 4 bases not matched to a gene. CDR3 in DNA: TGTGCCAGCAGCTTTTGGCTAGCGGGAGGCAATGAGCAGTTCTTC. Protein product: CASSFWLAGGNEQFF.

J is TRBJ1-1 and V is TRBV19; D might be TRBD1 (5 bases). Trimming removed 8 bases at V and 2 bases at J, with 12 bases between. The CDR3 is made up of 13 amino acids. CDR1 is LNHDA, CDR2 SQIVND, per germline (reference sequence). The CDR3 bases are TGTGCCAGTCGGGGGTCAGGAAACACTGAAGCTTTCTTT. It is translated as CASRGSGNTEAFF.

This chain links TRBV5-4 with TRBJ2-1, with 7 bases that match TRBD2. This CDR3 comprises 14 residues. The germline CDR1 and CDR2 sequences are SGHNT and YYREEE (reference sequence). J lost 3 bases, V lost 10 bases, and 10 bases had no gene match. CDR3 nucleotides: TGTGCCTGCGCGTTAGAGCGGGGCTACAATGAGCAGTTCTTC. Translating gives CACALERGYNEQFF. Together with reference TRBV5-4 and TRBJ2-1, the CDR3 gives the full variable domain: ETGVTQSPTHLIKTRGQQVTLRCSSQSGHNTVSWYQQALGQGPQFIFQYYREEENGRGNFPPRFSGLQFPNYSSELNVNALELDDSALYLCACALERGYNEQFFGPGTRLTVL.

This clone was seen once. The rearrangement uses TRBV7-9 and TRBJ2-7, with D tentatively TRBD1 (5 bases). This CDR3 is 14 amino acids long. Germline values: CDR1 SEHNR, CDR2 FQNEAQ (reference sequence). Trimming removed 5 bases from V and 4 bases from J, with 15 bases in between. The CDR3 reads CASSTLGLGYEQYF. The CDR3 DNA sequence: TGTGCCAGCAGCACCCTGGGGCTGGGGTACGAGCAGTACTTC.

The chain is built from TRBV5-6 and TRBJ2-7; 11 bases align to TRBD1. The germline CDR1 and CDR2 sequences are SGHDT and YYEEEE. The CDR3 totals 14 residues. Unmatched junction bases numbered 2, after V lost 3 bases and J lost 3 bases. Here the CDR3 reads CASSWGQGGYEQYF. As DNA, the CDR3 is TGTGCCAGCAGCTGGGGACAGGGGGGCTACGAGCAGTACTTC.

This chain uses TRBV28 with TRBJ1-1; no reliable D call. Trimming removed 1 base at V and 0 bases at J, with 6 bases between. Germline CDR1 is MDHEN and CDR2 is SYDVKM. CDR3 length: 14 amino acids. CDR3 sequence: CASSLYGLNTEAFF. The CDR3 DNA reads as TGTGCCAGCAGTTTATACGGTCTGAACACTGAAGCTTTCTTT.

Written as DNA, the CDR3 is TGTGCCAGTAGTATAGGGGGACAGCTTTTGGATGGCTACACCTTC. Its translation is CASSIGGQLLDGYTF. This chain connects TRBV19 to TRBJ1-2; 7 bases agree with TRBD1. J lost 6 bases, V lost 1 base, and 8 bases had no gene match. The CDR3 totals 15 residues. Germline V lookup: CDR1 LNHDA, CDR2 SQIVND (reference sequence).

V is TRBV29-1 and J is TRBJ2-3; 9 positions match TRBD1. CDR1 and CDR2 from the germline V gene are SQVTM and ANQGSEA. There are 16 residues in the CDR3. J lost 2 bases, V lost 2 bases, and 8 bases had no gene match. In nucleotides, the CDR3 is TGCAGCGTTGAAATGGGACAGGGTGGATCCACAGATACGCAGTATTTT. Amino acids: CSVEMGQGGSTDTQYF.

The chain employs TRBV3-1 (or the pseudogene TRBV3-2) and TRBJ1-4; maybe TRBD1 (5 bases). CDR1 and CDR2 from the germline V gene are LGHDT and YNNKEL (reference sequence). V was trimmed by 7 bases and J by 6 bases, leaving 12 bases between them. The CDR3 has 13 amino acids. CDR3 sequence (DNA): TGTGCCAGCATGGGGGGAGTCGATGAAAAACTGTTTTTT. This sequence encodes CASMGGVDEKLFF.

V usage is TRBV6-1 and J usage is TRBJ2-2, with a tentative D call TRBD1 (6 bases). CDR1 and CDR2 (germline): MNHNS, SASEGT. Deletions cut 1 base from V and 3 bases from J, with 6 bases between. The CDR3 consists of 14 residues. The CDR3 here is CASSEGTDTGELFF. CDR3 sequence (DNA): TGTGCCAGCAGTGAAGGGACAGACACCGGGGAGCTGTTTTTT.

The rearrangement joins TRBV20-1 to TRBJ2-3; TRBD2 agrees at 8 bases. The CDR3 is made up of 14 amino acids. V trimming: 3 bases; J trimming: 2 bases; junction bases outside the gene matches: 4. Per the germline V gene, CDR1 is DFQATT and CDR2 is SNEGSKA (reference sequence). In DNA form, the CDR3 reads TGCAGTGCTAGTAGGACTAGCCCCACAGATACGCAGTATTTT. This gives the protein CSASRTSPTDTQYF.

The genes are TRBV27 and TRBJ1-2; 7 positions match TRBD1. CDR3 size: 13 residues. V was clipped by 5 bases and J by 6 bases; unmatched bases: 6. CDR1 MNHEY and CDR2 SMNVEV come from the germline V gene (reference sequence). CDR3 region: CASSTGEWDGYTF. DNA of the CDR3: TGTGCCAGCAGTACAGGGGAATGGGATGGCTACACCTTC.

The CDR3 DNA is TGTGCCAGCAGCTTAGGAAGTACGAGGGTCTCCTACAATGAGCAGTTCTTC. This codes for CASSLGSTRVSYNEQFF. The V gene is TRBV7-2, the J gene TRBJ2-1, with D possibly matching TRBD2 (5 bases). The CDR3 is 17 amino acids. Trimming left V 1 base short and J 0 bases short, with 13 bases between. CDR1 and CDR2 from the germline V gene are SGHTA and FQGNSA.

The V call is TRBV19, the J call TRBJ2-2, with D possibly TRBD1 on 5 matching bases. Per germline, CDR1 LNHDA and CDR2 SQIVND (reference sequence). V shed 3 bases and J shed 4 bases, with 12 bases lying between them. This CDR3 spans 15 amino acids. This chain's CDR3 is CASSIRQGSTGELFF. CDR3 in DNA: TGTGCCAGTAGTATTCGTCAGGGAAGCACCGGGGAGCTGTTTTTT.